Listed here are 32 T cell receptor beta chains from one sample, sequenced in a study of shared clonotypes between healthy human individuals. Profiling relied on immunoSEQ multiplex PCR, and the TCRdb table lists in-frame clones only, not all of them. Of about 380,000 clones detected, around 96% appear once; the ten largest clones hold approximately 0.32%. Sequencing input: memory CD8+ T cells sorted from blood. The subset here: CD45RO+ cells pooled with CCR7-negative TemRA cells. These receptors came from a man aged 25 to 45 in good health.

This clone has just a few counts. Other DNA sequences of this sample code for an identical CDR3. The chain links TRBV30 to TRBJ2-7, with TRBD2 identical over 8 bases. Per germline, CDR1 GTSNPN and CDR2 SVGIG (reference sequence). The CDR3 extends over 13 amino acids. V was clipped by 2 bases and J by 0 bases; unmatched bases: 0. For the CDR3, the DNA is TGTGCCTGGAGTAGCGGGAGCTCCTACGAGCAGTACTTC. The encoded protein is CAWSSGSSYEQYF.

The rearrangement joins TRBV9 to TRBJ1-1; D remains unclear. The CDR3 length is 14 residues. Germline V gene sequence: CDR1 SGDLS, CDR2 YYNGEE. V gave up 0 bases and J gave up 5 bases, with 11 bases separating them. The CDR3 reads CASSVGQGWTEAFF. CDR3 coding DNA: TGTGCCAGCAGCGTAGGGCAAGGGTGGACTGAAGCTTTCTTT.

This chain links TRBV11-2 with TRBJ2-1; D gene uncertain. Germline V CDR1 and CDR2: SGHAT, FQNNGV. V was cut by 0 bases and J by 5 bases, with 11 bases left in between. This CDR3 has 15 residues. The CDR3 loop reads CASSLDWYGDNEQFF. The CDR3 region has the DNA TGTGCCAGCAGCTTAGATTGGTACGGAGACAATGAGCAGTTCTTC.

The CDR3 is CASSLKGSGELFF. DNA for the CDR3: TGTGCCAGCAGTTTGAAGGGTTCCGGGGAGCTGTTTTTT. The V and J genes are TRBV27 and TRBJ2-2, with D uncertain. The germline V gene has CDR1 MNHEY and CDR2 SMNVEV (reference sequence). The CDR3 length is 13 residues. V was clipped by 3 bases and J by 6 bases, with 8 bases between them.

This clone was counted a single time. CDR3 sequence (DNA): TGTGCCAGCAGCCTGGACAGATTTGTTGAAGATCTTCAGTACTTC. Protein product: CASSLDRFVEDLQYF. The chain is built from TRBV7-3 and TRBJ2-4; the D gene is possibly TRBD1 (6 bases). The V end lost 5 bases, the J end lost 11 bases, and 22 bases lay between the germline ends. The CDR3 has 15 amino acids. Germline V gene lookup returns CDR1 SGHTA and CDR2 FQGTGA. Based on the CDR3 plus reference TRBV7-3 and TRBJ2-4, the full variable domain is GAGVSQTPSNKVTEKGKYVELRCDPISGHTALYWYRQSLGQGPEFLIYFQGTGAADDSGLPNDRFFAVRPEGSVSTLKIQRTERGDSAVYLCASSLDRFVEDLQYFGAGTRLSVL.

Turning to this clone: Other DNA sequences in this sample translate to the same CDR3. The chain is built from TRBV28 and TRBJ1-5, with D hard to call. Germline CDR1 reads MDHEN; CDR2 reads SYDVKM. V was trimmed by 3 bases and J by 2 bases, leaving 2 bases between them. CDR3 size: 12 residues. This CDR3 is CASSLGNQPQHF. In nucleotides, the CDR3 is TGTGCCAGCAGTTTGGGCAATCAGCCCCAGCATTTT.

This sequence joins TRBV5-4 and TRBJ2-3; 7 bases line up with TRBD1. The germline CDR1 and CDR2 sequences are SGHNT and YYREEE (reference sequence). The junction had 11 bases not matched to a gene; V was cut back by 4 bases and J by 0 bases. The CDR3 consists of 17 residues. CDR3 nucleotide sequence: TGTGCCAGCAGCCCGATACAGGGGCTCCTTAGCACAGATACGCAGTATTTT. Protein sequence: CASSPIQGLLSTDTQYF.

This clone occurred once. The chain combines TRBV2 with TRBJ2-2; D unresolved. V lost 1 base to trimming and J lost 7 bases, with 1 base between them. The germline V gene has CDR1 SNHLY and CDR2 FYNNEI. This CDR3 has 11 residues. The CDR3 nucleotides are TGTGCCAGCAGTGAAGTCGGGGAGCTGTTTTTT. Its protein is CASSEVGELFF.

The chain carries TRBV9 and TRBJ2-5; D is perhaps TRBD1 (6 bases). V gave up 4 bases and J gave up 5 bases, with 18 bases separating them. CDR1 and CDR2 (germline): SGDLS, YYNGEE. This CDR3 comprises 15 residues. The CDR3, as DNA: TGTGCCAGCAGCACTTCCACAGGGTTGAAGGAGACCCAGTACTTC. Protein sequence: CASSTSTGLKETQYF.

The rearrangement joins TRBV7-9 to TRBJ2-3; tentatively, D is TRBD2 (6 bases). Trimming stripped 8 bases from V and 5 bases from J, with 20 bases between. Germline V gene data show CDR1 as SEHNR and CDR2 as FQNEAQ (reference sequence). CDR3 length: 15 residues. CDR3 DNA sequence: TGTGCCAGCGGCCATGGGCGGGATGGGGTAGATACGCAGTATTTT. Translation gives CASGHGRDGVDTQYF.

The chain has TRBV28 and TRBJ1-1; D is ambiguous. Trimming stripped 0 bases from V and 4 bases from J, with 12 bases between. The germline V gene encodes CDR1 MDHEN and CDR2 SYDVKM. The CDR3 consists of 15 residues. CDR3 DNA sequence: TGTGCCAGCAGTTTATGGCGGAACCTGGGCACTGAAGCTTTCTTT. It specifies CASSLWRNLGTEAFF.

The chain uses TRBV22-1 and TRBJ2-6. TRBV22-1 is a pseudogene locus. CDR3 length equals 16 residues. The CDR3 spells CPGRPREQSRANVLTF. The DNA for the CDR3 is TGTCCTGGGAGACCGCGCGAACAAAGTCGGGCCAACGTCCTGACTTTC.

J is TRBJ2-7 and V is TRBV28, with 8 nucleotides matching TRBD1. Losses at the gene ends were 4 bases for V and 4 bases for J; bases not matched to a gene: 9. CDR1 is MDHEN, CDR2 SYDVKM, per germline. This CDR3 region has 15 residues. CDR3 region: CASSSSGTGDYEQYF. CDR3 DNA sequence: TGTGCCAGCAGTTCGTCCGGGACAGGTGATTACGAGCAGTACTTC. Variable domain in full (rest from reference TRBV28 and TRBJ2-7): DVKVTQSSRYLVKRTGEKVFLECVQDMDHENMFWYRQDPGLGLRLIYFSYDVKMKEKGDIPEGYSVSREKKERFSLILESASTNQTSMYLCASSSSGTGDYEQYFGPGTRLTVT.

The J gene is TRBJ2-3, the V gene TRBV15; D gene uncertain. The germline gives CDR1 LNHNV, CDR2 YYDKDF (reference sequence). The CDR3 covers 12 residues. V was clipped by 0 bases and J by 9 bases, with 7 bases between them. The CDR3 nucleotides read TGTGCCACCAGCAGAGAGAGAGTAACGCAGTATTTT. This gives the protein CATSRERVTQYF.

The chain joins TRBV5-1 to TRBJ1-5; 9 nucleotides align to TRBD1. V gave up 3 bases and J gave up 1 base; unmatched junction bases: 2. The CDR3 runs 15 residues. Per the germline V gene, CDR1 is SGHRS and CDR2 is YFSETQ. The CDR3 region has the DNA TGCGCCAGCAGCTCTGGACAGGGGAGCAATCAGCCCCAGCATTTT. It specifies CASSSGQGSNQPQHF.

The chain uses TRBV19 and TRBJ2-3; 7 nucleotides line up with TRBD1. CDR1 is LNHDA and CDR2 is SQIVND in the germline V gene (reference sequence). There are 14 residues in the CDR3. V lost 5 bases to trimming and J lost 1 base; unmatched junction nucleotides: 3. CDR3 amino acids: CASSSGTGTDTQYF. CDR3 sequence (DNA): TGTGCCAGTAGTTCAGGGACAGGCACAGATACGCAGTATTTT.

The chain joins TRBV10-1 to TRBJ2-5; D might be TRBD1 (5 bases). Between the trimmed V and J ends, which lost 2 bases and 2 bases, there was a span of 12 bases. Germline values: CDR1 WNHNN, CDR2 SYGVQD (reference sequence). This CDR3 has 15 amino acids. CDR3 region: CASSERPGWQETQYF. For the CDR3, the DNA is TGCGCCAGCAGTGAGCGGCCAGGGTGGCAAGAGACCCAGTACTTC.

The rearrangement uses TRBV19 and TRBJ1-1, with 7 positions matching TRBD1. Germline values: CDR1 LNHDA, CDR2 SQIVND (reference sequence). This CDR3 has 19 residues. The junction had 21 bases not matched to a gene; V was cut back by 7 bases and J by 1 base. The CDR3 is CASTGTTGFGLGPNTEAFF. The CDR3 DNA reads as TGTGCCAGTACAGGGACGACAGGGTTCGGATTAGGCCCGAACACTGAAGCTTTCTTT.

V is TRBV5-1 and J is TRBJ2-1; 8 bases map to TRBD2. The CDR3 runs to 18 residues. The V and J ends lost 1 base and 6 bases, in that order; junction bases with no gene match: 15. The germline CDR1 and CDR2 sequences are SGHRS and YFSETQ. CDR3 DNA sequence: TGCGCCAGCAGCTTGAGGCTAGCGGGTCCCCTTGGTCCCAATGAGCAGTTCTTC. Amino acid sequence: CASSLRLAGPLGPNEQFF. Filled out from reference TRBV5-1 and TRBJ2-1, the complete variable domain reads KAGVTQTPRYLIKTRGQQVTLSCSPISGHRSVSWYQQTPGQGLQFLFEYFSETQRNKGNFPGRFSGRQFSNSRSEMNVSTLELGDSALYLCASSLRLAGPLGPNEQFFGPGTRLTVL.

The chain joins TRBV28 to TRBJ2-2, with D perhaps matching TRBD2 (6 bases). The CDR3 extends over 12 amino acids. Trimming pared 6 bases from V and 7 bases from J, leaving 9 bases between. Germline lookup yields CDR1 MDHEN and CDR2 SYDVKM. The CDR3 here is CASRGGYGELFF. The CDR3 nucleotides read TGTGCCAGCAGGGGGGGTTACGGGGAGCTGTTTTTT.

This sequence joins TRBV7-2 and TRBJ1-5, with a tentative D call TRBD1 (5 bases). Germline V CDR1 and CDR2: SGHTA, FQGNSA. CDR3 length equals 15 residues. V was cut by 1 base and J by 3 bases, with 10 bases left in between. The CDR3 reads CASSLVPGPNQPQHF. In nucleotides, the CDR3 is TGTGCCAGCAGCTTAGTGCCGGGACCCAATCAGCCCCAGCATTTT.

The chain joins TRBV9 to TRBJ1-1, with unresolved D. This CDR3 spans 14 amino acids. Per the germline V gene, CDR1 is SGDLS and CDR2 is YYNGEE. The V end lost 0 bases, the J end lost 4 bases, and 10 bases lay between the germline ends. The CDR3 loop is CASSVAPGSTEAFF. The DNA of the CDR3 is TGTGCCAGCAGCGTAGCTCCGGGGTCCACTGAAGCTTTCTTT.

The chain joins TRBV5-6 to TRBJ1-4, with D unclear. V lost 5 bases, J lost 1 base, and 9 bases lay in between. CDR1 is SGHDT and CDR2 is YYEEEE in the germline V gene. The length of the CDR3 is 14 residues. The CDR3 sequence: CASRFWGTNEKLFF. CDR3 coding DNA: TGTGCCAGCAGGTTCTGGGGAACTAATGAAAAACTGTTTTTT.

V usage is TRBV5-6 and J usage is TRBJ2-7, with 7 nucleotides matching TRBD2. J gave up 3 bases and V 0 bases, and 12 bases lay outside the gene matches. CDR1 and CDR2 (germline): SGHDT, YYEEEE. The CDR3 runs to 17 residues. CDR3 sequence reads: CASSLALAALVDYEQYF. The DNA for the CDR3 is TGTGCCAGCAGCTTGGCGCTAGCGGCCCTAGTCGACTACGAGCAGTACTTC.

This clone was seen only a few times. This chain joins TRBV7-3 and TRBJ2-1; 8 bases match TRBD2. The length of the CDR3 is 15 residues. V shed 2 bases, J shed 3 bases, and the junction held 3 bases outside the gene matches. In germline, CDR1 is SGHTA, CDR2 FQGTGA. The CDR3 region is CASSLAGGVYNEQFF. In nucleotides, the CDR3 is TGTGCCAGCAGCTTAGCGGGAGGAGTCTACAATGAGCAGTTCTTC.

V and J are TRBV28 and TRBJ1-2; D is undetermined. Germline V gene lookup returns CDR1 MDHEN and CDR2 SYDVKM. The CDR3 extends over 14 amino acids. V lost 2 bases to trimming and J lost 4 bases, with 11 bases between them. The CDR3 region has the DNA TGTGCCAGCAGTTTACTTACGGGCAGCTATGGCTACACCTTC. Translation: CASSLLTGSYGYTF.

Only one count was recorded for this clone. CDR3 sequence: CASSPIGTSGANVLTF. In DNA form, the CDR3 reads TGTGCCAGCAGCCCGATCGGGACGTCTGGGGCCAACGTCCTGACTTTC. The chain recombines TRBV11-2 with TRBJ2-6; D could derive from TRBD1 or TRBD2 (5 bases each). V lost 5 bases to trimming and J lost 1 base, with 12 bases between them. Germline-derived CDR1 and CDR2 are SGHAT and FQNNGV. The length of the CDR3 is 16 residues. The full variable domain, its missing parts supplied by reference TRBV11-2 and TRBJ2-6, is EAGVAQSPRYKIIEKRQSVAFWCNPISGHATLYWYQQILGQGPKLLIQFQNNGVVDDSQLPKDRFSAERLKGVDSTLKIQPAKLEDSAVYLCASSPIGTSGANVLTFGAGSRLTVL.

The V gene is TRBV7-2, the J gene TRBJ2-3; the match to TRBD2 covers 12 bases. J gave up 0 bases and V 5 bases, and 6 bases lay outside the gene matches. Germline V CDR1 and CDR2: SGHTA, FQGNSA. The CDR3 extends over 17 amino acids. The CDR3 sequence is CASSVAGLAGSTDTQYF. The CDR3 coding sequence is TGTGCCAGCAGCGTGGCGGGACTAGCGGGCAGCACAGATACGCAGTATTTT.

J is TRBJ2-2 and V is TRBV5-5, with 9 positions matching TRBD2. Germline V CDR1 and CDR2: SGHKS, YYEKEE (reference sequence). CDR3 length: 17 amino acids. Unmatched junction bases numbered 11, after V lost 2 bases and J lost 6 bases. Here the CDR3 DNA reads TGTGCCAGCAGCTTCAGTCTTAGCGGGAGTTTCTCCGGGGAGCTGTTTTTT. Protein sequence: CASSFSLSGSFSGELFF.

The chain has TRBV6-5 and TRBJ1-2; 8 nucleotides line up with TRBD1. The CDR3 runs 14 residues. V shed 7 bases and J 4 bases; nucleotides not matched to a gene: 8. Per the germline V gene, CDR1 is MNHEY and CDR2 is SVGAGI. The chain's CDR3 is CASTRDRGTYGYTF. The CDR3, as DNA: TGTGCCAGCACACGCGACAGGGGAACCTATGGCTACACCTTC.

The chain couples TRBV5-6 to TRBJ2-3; TRBD2 is a possible D gene (6 bases). V was trimmed by 0 bases and J by 0 bases, leaving 17 bases between them. The germline CDR1 and CDR2 sequences are SGHDT and YYEEEE. The CDR3 sequence is 18 residues long. The CDR3: CASSLDRERASSTDTQYF. In nucleotides, the CDR3 is TGTGCCAGCAGCTTGGACCGGGAGAGGGCTTCTAGCACAGATACGCAGTATTTT.

This chain links TRBV27 with TRBJ1-2; TRBD1 agrees at 8 bases. V was clipped by 2 bases and J by 4 bases; unmatched bases: 9. Germline V gives CDR1 MNHEY, CDR2 SMNVEV (reference sequence). The CDR3 has 16 amino acids. The CDR3 sequence: CASSLKRTGNFYGYTF. The CDR3 DNA sequence: TGTGCCAGCAGTTTAAAGCGGACAGGGAATTTCTATGGCTACACCTTC.